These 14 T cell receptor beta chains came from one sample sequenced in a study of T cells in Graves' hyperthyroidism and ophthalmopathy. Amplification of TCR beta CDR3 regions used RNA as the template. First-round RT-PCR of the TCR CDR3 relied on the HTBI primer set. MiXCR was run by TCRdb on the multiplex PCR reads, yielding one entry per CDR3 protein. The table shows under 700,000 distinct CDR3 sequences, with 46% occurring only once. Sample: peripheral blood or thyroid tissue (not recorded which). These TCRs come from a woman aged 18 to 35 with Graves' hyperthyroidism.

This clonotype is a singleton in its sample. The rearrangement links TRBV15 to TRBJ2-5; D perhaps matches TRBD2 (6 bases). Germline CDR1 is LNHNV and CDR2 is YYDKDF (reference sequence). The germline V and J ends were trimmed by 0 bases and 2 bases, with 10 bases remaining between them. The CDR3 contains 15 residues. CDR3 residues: CATSRDPGLQETQYF. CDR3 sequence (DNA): TGTGCCACCAGCAGAGATCCGGGACTGCAAGAGACCCAGTACTTC.

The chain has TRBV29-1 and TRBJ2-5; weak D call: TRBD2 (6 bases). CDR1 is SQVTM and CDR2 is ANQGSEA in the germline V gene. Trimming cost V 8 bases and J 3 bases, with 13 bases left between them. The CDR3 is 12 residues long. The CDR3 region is CSLEGRKETQYF. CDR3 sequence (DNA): TGCAGCTTGGAGGGCAGGAAAGAGACCCAGTACTTC.

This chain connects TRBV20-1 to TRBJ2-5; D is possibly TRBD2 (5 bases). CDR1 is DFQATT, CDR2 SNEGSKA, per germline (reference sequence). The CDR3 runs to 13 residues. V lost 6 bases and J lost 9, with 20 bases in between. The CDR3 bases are TGCAGTGCCCAACTCGGGGTTGAACAGCCCCAGTACTTC. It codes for CSAQLGVEQPQYF.

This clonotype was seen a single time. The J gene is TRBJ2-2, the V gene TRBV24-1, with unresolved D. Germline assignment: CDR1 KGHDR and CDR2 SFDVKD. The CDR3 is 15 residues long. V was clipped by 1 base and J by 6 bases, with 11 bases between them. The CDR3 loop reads CATSDFQLDPGELFF. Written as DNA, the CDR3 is TGTGCCACCAGTGATTTCCAGCTAGACCCCGGGGAGCTGTTTTTT.

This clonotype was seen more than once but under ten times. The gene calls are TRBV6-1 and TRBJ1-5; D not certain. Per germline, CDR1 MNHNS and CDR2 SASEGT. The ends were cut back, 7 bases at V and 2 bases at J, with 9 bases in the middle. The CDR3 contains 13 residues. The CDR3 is CASKHGGNQPQHF. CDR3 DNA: TGTGCCAGCAAACACGGCGGCAATCAGCCCCAGCATTTT.

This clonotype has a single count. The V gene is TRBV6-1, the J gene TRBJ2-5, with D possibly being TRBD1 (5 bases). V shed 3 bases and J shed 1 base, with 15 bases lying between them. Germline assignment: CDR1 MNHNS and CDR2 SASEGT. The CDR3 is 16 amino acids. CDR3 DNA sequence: TGTGCCAGCAGTGACGACAGACCCGAAACCCAAGAGACCCAGTACTTC. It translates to CASSDDRPETQETQYF.

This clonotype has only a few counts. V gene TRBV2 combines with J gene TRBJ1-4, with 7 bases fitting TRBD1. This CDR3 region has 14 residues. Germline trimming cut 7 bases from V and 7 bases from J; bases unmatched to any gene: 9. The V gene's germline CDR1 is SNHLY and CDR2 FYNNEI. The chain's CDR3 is CASTSGAGGEKLFF. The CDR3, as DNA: TGTGCCAGCACCTCGGGGGCAGGGGGTGAAAAACTGTTTTTT.

The CDR3 loop is CASSLVLAGAHQETQYF. CDR3 sequence (DNA): TGTGCCAGCAGCTTAGTCCTAGCGGGAGCCCACCAAGAGACCCAGTACTTC. The chain joins TRBV7-2 to TRBJ2-5; 10 positions match TRBD2. Germline CDR1 reads SGHTA; CDR2 reads FQGNSA. The CDR3 has 17 amino acids. V trimming: 1 base; J trimming: 0 bases; junction bases outside the gene matches: 5.

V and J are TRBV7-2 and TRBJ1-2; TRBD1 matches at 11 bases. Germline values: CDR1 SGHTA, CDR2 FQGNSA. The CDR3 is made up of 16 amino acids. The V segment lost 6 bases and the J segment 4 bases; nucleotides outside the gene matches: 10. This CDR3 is CASSRWGTGGSYGYTF. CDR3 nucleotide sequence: TGTGCCAGCAGTCGCTGGGGGACAGGGGGTAGCTATGGCTACACCTTC.

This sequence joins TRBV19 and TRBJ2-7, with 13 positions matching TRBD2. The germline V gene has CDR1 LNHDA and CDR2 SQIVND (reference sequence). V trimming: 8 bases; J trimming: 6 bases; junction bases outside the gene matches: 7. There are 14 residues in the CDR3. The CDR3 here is CASRPGLAGSEQYF. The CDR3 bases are TGTGCCAGTCGACCGGGACTAGCGGGAAGCGAGCAGTACTTC.

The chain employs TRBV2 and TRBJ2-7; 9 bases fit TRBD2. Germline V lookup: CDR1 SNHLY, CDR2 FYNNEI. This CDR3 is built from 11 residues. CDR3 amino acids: CARTREGEQYF. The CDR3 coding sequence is TGTGCGAGGACGCGGGAGGGCGAGCAGTACTTC. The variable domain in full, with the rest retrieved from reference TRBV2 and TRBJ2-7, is EPEVTQTPSHQVTQMGQEVILRCVPISNHLYFYWYRQILGQKVEFLVSFYNNEISEKSEIFDDQFSVERPDGSNFTLKIRSTKLEDSAMYFCARTREGEQYFGPGTRLTVT.

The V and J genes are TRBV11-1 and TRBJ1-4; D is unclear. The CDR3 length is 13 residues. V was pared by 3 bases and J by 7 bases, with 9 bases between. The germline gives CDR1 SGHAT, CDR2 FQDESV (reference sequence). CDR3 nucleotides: TGTGCCAGCAGCTTTGAGGTGGGTGAAAAACTGTTTTTT. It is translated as CASSFEVGEKLFF.

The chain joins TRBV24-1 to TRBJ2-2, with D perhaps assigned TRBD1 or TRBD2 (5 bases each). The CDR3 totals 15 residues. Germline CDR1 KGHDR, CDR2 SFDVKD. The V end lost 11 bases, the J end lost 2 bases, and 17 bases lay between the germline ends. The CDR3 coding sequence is TGTGCCAGCAGGGACCTACAGCGAAACACCGGGGAGCTGTTTTTT. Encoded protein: CASRDLQRNTGELFF.

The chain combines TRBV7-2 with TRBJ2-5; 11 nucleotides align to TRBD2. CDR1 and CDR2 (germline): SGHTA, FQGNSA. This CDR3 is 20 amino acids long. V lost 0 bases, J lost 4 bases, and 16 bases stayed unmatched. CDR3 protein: CASSLAGTGLAEKKRETQYF. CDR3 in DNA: TGTGCCAGCAGCTTAGCCGGTACGGGACTAGCGGAAAAGAAGAGAGAGACCCAGTACTTC. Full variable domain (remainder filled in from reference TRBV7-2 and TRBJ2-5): GAGVSQSPSNKVTEKGKDVELRCDPISGHTALYWYRQSLGQGLEFLIYFQGNSAPDKSGLPSDRFSAERTGGSVSTLTIQRTQQEDSAVYLCASSLAGTGLAEKKRETQYFGPGTRLLVL.